This TCR beta chain was identified during a study of T-cell reconstitution after alpha-beta-depleted transplantation in children. Unique molecular identifiers were used to barcode this TCRbeta library. Using its own MiXCR run on the PCR reads, TCRdb lists one record per CDR3 protein. The repertoire has over 45,000 distinct CDR3 sequences, around 9% of them found once; the top ten carry 27%. CDR3 length: 16 residues. V dropped 1 base and J dropped 3 bases, with 14 bases sitting between them. Germline CDR1 and CDR2: LGHDT and YNNKEL (reference sequence). This chain connects TRBV3-1 to TRBJ2-3; D perhaps matches TRBD2 (6 bases). The sequence came from a male patient aged 2-15 years who had a stem cell transplant for chronic granulomatous disease, so the T cells may come from the graft donor. The source material was PBMCs, mostly from graft donor cells, sampled 60 days after TCRalphabeta/CD19-depleted stem cell transplant. CDR3 sequence (DNA): TGTGCCAGCAGCCAAGTTGGGGCTAGCGATACAGATACGCAGTATTTT. Its translation is CASSQVGASDTDTQYF.